This T cell receptor beta chain was sequenced for a study of cytomegalovirus exposure and HLA in healthy donors. Notes on the study in general: According to the study, roughly 180 TCR beta chains were cytomegalovirus-associated. Some highly shared sequence variants likely arose as a pipeline artifact. As a later analysis showed, a missense DCLRE1C variant was linked to trimming of TCR beta V- and J-genes. Fewer N-insertions (relative to the roughly 730-donor mean) were reportedly seen in an Asian-associated ancestry cluster in a later analysis.

A multiplex PCR was run with 60 Vbeta primers and 13 Jbeta primers. Sequencing was performed with immunoSEQ multiplex PCR; in TCRdb, only in-frame clones are kept and a portion is missing. The sample lists about 160,000 clones, 82% occurring once. Germline V gene lookup returns CDR1 MNHEY and CDR2 SVGAGI. CDR3 length: 14 residues. The V end was cut by 7 bases, the J end by 0 bases, with 12 bases between. This clone has a handful of counts. Its antigen is not known. The sequenced material came from PBMCs. V and J are TRBV6-5 and TRBJ1-1; the D is unclear. This TCR came from a girl under 18 in good health and CMV-seropositive. DNA of the CDR3: TGTGCCAGCAACTCTCGAAACTTGAACACTGAAGCTTTCTTT. This sequence encodes CASNSRNLNTEAFF.